The source of this T cell receptor (beta chain) is a study of response to subunit inactivated influenza vaccine. TCRdb used MiXCR to reprocess the RT-PCR reads, holding one entry per CDR3 protein. The table includes some 550,000 distinct CDR3 sequences, under 30% detected once. A remark on this clonotype: A much larger clone differs by one base, so this may be a read error.

Germline V gene lookup returns CDR1 SGHRS and CDR2 YFSETQ. V lost 5 bases, J lost 6 bases, and 12 bases lay in between. CDR3 length equals 13 residues. These data were also filed under a second study, of T cells expressing NK-cell markers. This second report adds: The cDNA for TCR beta came from 5'RACE template switching with UMIs. Certain NKG2C+ T cell clones were expanded, and their HCMV specificity remained unclear.

This TCR was sampled from a man aged 45-65 years who received an inactivated influenza vaccine. The sequencing used CD4+ T cells sorted from PBMCs, collected less than 13 days after vaccination. The chain couples TRBV5-1 to TRBJ2-1; D might be TRBD1 (5 bases). This CDR3 is CASRSTAFNEQFF. The CDR3, as DNA: TGCGCCAGCAGATCGACAGCCTTCAATGAGCAGTTCTTC.